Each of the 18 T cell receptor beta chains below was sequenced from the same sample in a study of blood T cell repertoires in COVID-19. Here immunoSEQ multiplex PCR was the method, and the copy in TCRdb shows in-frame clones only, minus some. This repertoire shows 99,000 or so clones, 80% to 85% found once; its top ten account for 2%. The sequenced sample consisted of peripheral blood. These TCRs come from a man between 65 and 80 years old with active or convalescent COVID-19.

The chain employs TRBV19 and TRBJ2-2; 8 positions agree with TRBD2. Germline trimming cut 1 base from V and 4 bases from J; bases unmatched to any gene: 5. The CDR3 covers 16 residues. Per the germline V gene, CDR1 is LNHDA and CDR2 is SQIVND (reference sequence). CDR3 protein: CASSIAGGPGTGELFF. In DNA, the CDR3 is TGTGCCAGTAGTATAGCGGGGGGGCCCGGCACCGGGGAGCTGTTTTTT.

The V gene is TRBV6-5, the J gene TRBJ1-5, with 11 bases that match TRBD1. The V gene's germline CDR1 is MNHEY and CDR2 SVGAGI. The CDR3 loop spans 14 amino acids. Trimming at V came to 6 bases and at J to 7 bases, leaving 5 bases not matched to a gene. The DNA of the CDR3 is TGTGCCAGCAGAGAGGGACAGGGGGGCCAGCCCCAGCATTTT. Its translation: CASREGQGGQPQHF.

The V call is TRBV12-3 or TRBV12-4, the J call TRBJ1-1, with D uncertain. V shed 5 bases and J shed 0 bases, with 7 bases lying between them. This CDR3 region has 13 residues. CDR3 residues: CASSAIMNTEAFF. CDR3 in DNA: TGTGCCAGCAGTGCTATCATGAACACTGAAGCTTTCTTT.

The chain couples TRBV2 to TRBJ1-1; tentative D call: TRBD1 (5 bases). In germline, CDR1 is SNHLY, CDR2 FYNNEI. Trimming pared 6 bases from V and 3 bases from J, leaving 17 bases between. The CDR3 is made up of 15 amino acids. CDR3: CASSYHETVYTEAFF. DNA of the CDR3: TGTGCCAGCAGCTACCATGAGACAGTATACACTGAAGCTTTCTTT.

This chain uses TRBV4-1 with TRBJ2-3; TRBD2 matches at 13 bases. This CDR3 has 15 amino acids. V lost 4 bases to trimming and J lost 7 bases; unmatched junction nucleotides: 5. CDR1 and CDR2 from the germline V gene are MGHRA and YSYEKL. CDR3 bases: TGCGCCAGCAGCCTGGGACTAGCGGGGCTCAATACGCAGTATTTT. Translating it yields CASSLGLAGLNTQYF.

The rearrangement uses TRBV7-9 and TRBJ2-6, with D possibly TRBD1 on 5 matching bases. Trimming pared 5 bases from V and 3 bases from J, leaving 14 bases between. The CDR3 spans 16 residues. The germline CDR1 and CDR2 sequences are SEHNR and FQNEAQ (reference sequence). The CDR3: CASSPYFRVGANVLTF. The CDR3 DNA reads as TGTGCCAGCAGCCCCTATTTCAGGGTTGGGGCCAACGTCCTGACTTTC.

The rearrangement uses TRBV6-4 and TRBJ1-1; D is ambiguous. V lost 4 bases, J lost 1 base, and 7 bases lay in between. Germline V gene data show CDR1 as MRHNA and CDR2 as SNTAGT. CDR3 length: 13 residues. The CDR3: CASSVEQNTEAFF. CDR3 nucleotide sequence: TGTGCCAGCAGTGTCGAGCAGAACACTGAAGCTTTCTTT.

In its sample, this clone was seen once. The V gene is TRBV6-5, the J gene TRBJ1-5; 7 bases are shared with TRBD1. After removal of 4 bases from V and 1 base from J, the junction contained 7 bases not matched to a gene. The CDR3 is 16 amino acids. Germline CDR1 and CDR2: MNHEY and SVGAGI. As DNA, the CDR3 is TGTGCCAGCAGTTCTTACAGGGGCGAAAGCAATCAGCCCCAGCATTTT. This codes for CASSSYRGESNQPQHF.

This CDR3 is CASSFLGQESTGELFF. The CDR3 coding sequence is TGCGCCAGCAGCTTTCTAGGACAGGAGAGCACCGGGGAGCTGTTTTTT. The V and J genes are TRBV5-1 and TRBJ2-2; 7 bases map to TRBD1. This CDR3 spans 16 amino acids. The trim removed 2 bases at V and 4 bases at J, leaving 8 bases unmatched. Germline CDR1 and CDR2: SGHRS and YFSETQ. Supplemented by reference TRBV5-1 and TRBJ2-2, the full variable domain reads KAGVTQTPRYLIKTRGQQVTLSCSPISGHRSVSWYQQTPGQGLQFLFEYFSETQRNKGNFPGRFSGRQFSNSRSEMNVSTLELGDSALYLCASSFLGQESTGELFFGEGSRLTVL.

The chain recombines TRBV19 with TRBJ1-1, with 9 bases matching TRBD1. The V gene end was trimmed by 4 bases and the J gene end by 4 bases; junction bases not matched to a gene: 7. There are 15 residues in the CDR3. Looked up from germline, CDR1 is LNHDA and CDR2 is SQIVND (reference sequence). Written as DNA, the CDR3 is TGTGCCAGTAGTAATGTTCGACAGGGGGTCACTGAAGCTTTCTTT. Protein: CASSNVRQGVTEAFF.

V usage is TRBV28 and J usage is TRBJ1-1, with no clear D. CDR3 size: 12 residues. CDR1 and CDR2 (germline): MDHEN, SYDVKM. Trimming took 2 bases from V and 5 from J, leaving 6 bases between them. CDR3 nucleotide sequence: TGTGCCAGCAGTTTAACGAGTACTGAAGCTTTCTTT. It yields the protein CASSLTSTEAFF.

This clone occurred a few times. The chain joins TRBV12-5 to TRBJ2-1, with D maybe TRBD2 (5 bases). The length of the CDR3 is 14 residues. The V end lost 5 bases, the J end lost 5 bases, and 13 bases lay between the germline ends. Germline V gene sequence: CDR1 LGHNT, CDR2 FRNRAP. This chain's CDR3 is CASGVGMTNNEQFF. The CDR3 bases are TGTGCTAGTGGTGTCGGGATGACGAACAATGAGCAGTTCTTC.

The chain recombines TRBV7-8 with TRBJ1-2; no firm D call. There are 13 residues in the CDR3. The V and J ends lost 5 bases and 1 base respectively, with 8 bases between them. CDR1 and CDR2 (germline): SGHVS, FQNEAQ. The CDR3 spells CASSMAINYGYTF. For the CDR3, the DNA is TGTGCCAGCAGCATGGCAATTAACTATGGCTACACCTTC.

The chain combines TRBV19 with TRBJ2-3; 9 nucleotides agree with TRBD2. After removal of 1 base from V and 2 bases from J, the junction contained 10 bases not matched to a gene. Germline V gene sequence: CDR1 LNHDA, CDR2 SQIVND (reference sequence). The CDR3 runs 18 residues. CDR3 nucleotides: TGTGCCAGTAGTATAGCTTCCGTGCGGGGGGGCTACACAGATACGCAGTATTTT. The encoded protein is CASSIASVRGGYTDTQYF.

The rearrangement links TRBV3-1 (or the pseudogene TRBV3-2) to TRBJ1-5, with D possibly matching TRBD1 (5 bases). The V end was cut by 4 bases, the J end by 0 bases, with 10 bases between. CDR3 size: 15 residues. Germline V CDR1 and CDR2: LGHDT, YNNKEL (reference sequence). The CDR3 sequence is CASSPRQNSNQPQHF. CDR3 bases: TGTGCCAGCAGCCCTAGACAGAATAGCAATCAGCCCCAGCATTTT.

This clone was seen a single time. The CDR3 spells CASSLDLYREGIYGYTF. DNA for the CDR3: TGTGCCAGCAGCTTAGATCTTTACAGGGAGGGGATCTATGGCTACACCTTC. The chain carries TRBV11-2 and TRBJ1-2, with D possibly matching TRBD1 (6 bases). CDR1 and CDR2 from the germline V gene are SGHAT and FQNNGV. Trimming took off 0 bases at V and 4 bases at J, with 18 bases between the two ends. The CDR3 runs to 17 residues.

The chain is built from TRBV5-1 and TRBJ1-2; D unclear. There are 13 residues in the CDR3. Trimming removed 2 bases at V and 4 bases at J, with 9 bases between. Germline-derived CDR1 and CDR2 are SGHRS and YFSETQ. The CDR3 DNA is TGCGCCAGCAGCTTTGACAAATCCTATGGCTACACCTTC. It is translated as CASSFDKSYGYTF.

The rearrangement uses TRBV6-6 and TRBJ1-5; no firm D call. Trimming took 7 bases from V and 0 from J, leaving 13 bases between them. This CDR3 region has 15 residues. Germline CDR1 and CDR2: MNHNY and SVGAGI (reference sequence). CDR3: CASNNRPYSNQPQHF. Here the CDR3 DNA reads TGTGCCAGCAATAACAGACCCTATAGCAATCAGCCCCAGCATTTT.